The 27 T cell receptor beta chains below were found in one sample sequenced in a study of shared clonotypes between healthy human individuals (dated by TCRdb to between 2020 and 2021). The library was generated by the immunoSEQ multiplex PCR assay. Here the immuneACCESS table is served through TCRdb, limited to in-frame sequences with V and J called. Missing clones are a known gap in these copies; in checked studies unresolved V genes cover under half, and the rest lacks a known reason. The sample has 980,000 or so clones on record, around three quarters of them singletons. Together, the top ten hold about 1.5% of the sample. Sequenced: memory CD4+ T cells sorted from blood. In light of the paper, this sample's cell subset or site label describes: CD45RA-negative fraction. These receptor sequences come from a man younger than 35 in good health.

This clone was detected only once. V and J are TRBV6-6 and TRBJ2-7, with D unclear. The ends were cut back, 7 bases at V and 0 bases at J, with 10 bases in the middle. The CDR3 is 13 residues long. CDR1 is MNHNY and CDR2 is SVGAGI in the germline V gene (reference sequence). Written as DNA, the CDR3 is TGTGCCAGCACCCCCCCCCACTCCTACGAGCAGTACTTC. This sequence encodes CASTPPHSYEQYF.

This sequence joins TRBV30 and TRBJ1-6; tentatively, D is TRBD1 (6 bases). CDR1 is GTSNPN and CDR2 is SVGIG in the germline V gene (reference sequence). The CDR3 sequence is 13 residues long. Trimming cost V 3 bases and J 6 bases, with 9 bases left between them. The CDR3 DNA sequence: TGTGCCTGGAGGGCAGGGGTTAATTCACCCCTCCACTTT. It specifies CAWRAGVNSPLHF.

The chain combines TRBV7-8 with TRBJ1-6; D uncertain. Trimming stripped 0 bases from V and 7 bases from J, with 7 bases between. CDR3 length equals 14 residues. CDR1 and CDR2 from the germline V gene are SGHVS and FQNEAQ. The CDR3 DNA reads TGTGCCAGCAGCTTAGCCTTGATGAATTCACCCCTCCACTTT. Encoded protein: CASSLALMNSPLHF.

The table lists this clone with a few counts. This chain connects TRBV15 to TRBJ1-5; D is undetermined. CDR1 is LNHNV, CDR2 YYDKDF, per germline (reference sequence). V lost 0 bases and J lost 9, with 6 bases in between. This CDR3 comprises 12 residues. The CDR3 protein is CATSRENRPQHF. CDR3 sequence (DNA): TGTGCCACCAGCAGAGAAAACAGGCCCCAGCATTTT.

About this clone itself: Sequence at one end of the junction differs from germline and may be a read error. CDR3 amino acids: CAGRGRLDTDTQYF. The DNA for the CDR3 is TGTGCCGGCAGGGGGCGGCTTGACACAGATACGCAGTATTTT. V usage is TRBV6-1 and J usage is TRBJ2-3; 8 nucleotides match TRBD1. Germline assignment: CDR1 MNHNS and CDR2 SASEGT. This CDR3 comprises 14 residues.

The chain uses TRBV18 and TRBJ2-1; D gene unclear. Trimming took 4 bases from V and 0 from J, leaving 19 bases between them. The CDR3 loop spans 18 amino acids. The germline gives CDR1 KGHSH, CDR2 LQKENI. This CDR3 is CASSLTAVRGISYNEQFF. The CDR3 nucleotides are TGTGCCAGCTCACTCACGGCGGTCCGAGGAATCTCCTACAATGAGCAGTTCTTC.

This clone was detected once. The chain uses TRBV28 and TRBJ2-5; the D is unclear. The CDR3 covers 12 residues. Germline V gene lookup returns CDR1 MDHEN and CDR2 SYDVKM. The germline V and J ends were trimmed by 5 bases and 5 bases, with 9 bases remaining between them. Here the CDR3 reads CASSGSVETQYF. The CDR3 nucleotides read TGTGCCAGCAGTGGATCTGTGGAGACCCAGTACTTC.

This clone showed up many times. The chain has TRBV7-2 and TRBJ2-5, with D possibly being TRBD2 (6 bases). The CDR3 totals 14 residues. Germline V gene data show CDR1 as SGHTA and CDR2 as FQGNSA. Trimming left V 8 bases short and J 5 bases short, with 18 bases between. Here the CDR3 DNA reads TGTGCCAGCCAGCGGGCCCCGTTGGTGGAGACCCAGTACTTC. This codes for CASQRAPLVETQYF.

A remark on this clone: A much more abundant neighbour one base away suggests this may be a read error. Other DNA sequences in the same sample also yield this CDR3. The rearrangement links TRBV6-5 to TRBJ1-2; 7 bases line up with TRBD1. This CDR3 comprises 12 residues. CDR1 MNHEY and CDR2 SVGAGI come from the germline V gene. V was clipped by 6 bases and J by 5 bases; unmatched bases: 3. Here the CDR3 reads CASSRQGYGYTF. Written as DNA, the CDR3 is TGTGCCAGCAGCCGACAGGGTTATGGCTACACCTTC.

This sequence joins TRBV6-5 and TRBJ1-1; unclear D gene. The CDR3 contains 15 residues. Trimming pared 6 bases from V and 0 bases from J, leaving 14 bases between. CDR1 is MNHEY, CDR2 SVGAGI, per germline. The CDR3: CASRILGSLNTEAFF. DNA of the CDR3: TGTGCCAGCAGGATCCTAGGGAGCTTGAACACTGAAGCTTTCTTT.

This clone came up a few times. The chain combines TRBV11-2 with TRBJ2-7, with a tentative D call TRBD2 (5 bases). Trimming pared 8 bases from V and 5 bases from J, leaving 13 bases between. The V gene's germline CDR1 is SGHAT and CDR2 FQNNGV. The CDR3 spans 12 residues. The CDR3 region has the DNA TGTGCCAGCGTACGGGCGAGGGACGAGCAGTACTTC. This translates into CASVRARDEQYF. Using reference TRBV11-2 and TRBJ2-7 for the parts outside the CDR3, the full variable domain is EAGVAQSPRYKIIEKRQSVAFWCNPISGHATLYWYQQILGQGPKLLIQFQNNGVVDDSQLPKDRFSAERLKGVDSTLKIQPAKLEDSAVYLCASVRARDEQYFGPGTRLTVT.

Concerning this clone: The identical CDR3 is also encoded by other nucleotide sequences in the sample. The J gene is TRBJ1-1, the V gene TRBV7-3; TRBD1 agrees at 7 bases. After removal of 8 bases from V and 5 bases from J, the junction contained 8 bases not matched to a gene. The germline V gene encodes CDR1 SGHTA and CDR2 FQGTGA. This CDR3 region has 13 residues. The CDR3 DNA reads as TGTGCCAGCTCCCAGGGGGTAAATACTGAAGCTTTCTTT. Its protein product is CASSQGVNTEAFF.

V usage is TRBV4-2 and J usage is TRBJ1-1; D is unclear. The germline V and J ends were trimmed by 0 bases and 7 bases, with 9 bases remaining between them. CDR3 length equals 13 residues. CDR1 LGHNA and CDR2 YNFKEQ come from the germline V gene. The CDR3 here is CASSQDVQGEAFF. The CDR3 DNA is TGTGCCAGCAGCCAAGATGTACAAGGTGAAGCTTTCTTT.

V gene TRBV25-1 combines with J gene TRBJ2-5; maybe TRBD1 (6 bases). The ends were cut back, 6 bases at V and 5 bases at J, with 25 bases in the middle. Germline V gene data show CDR1 as MGHDK and CDR2 as SYGVNS. This CDR3 is built from 17 residues. The CDR3 protein is CASSRGMGGSSAETQYF. In nucleotides, the CDR3 is TGTGCCAGCAGCAGGGGAATGGGTGGGTCATCCGCGGAGACCCAGTACTTC. Full variable domain (rest looked up from reference TRBV25-1 and TRBJ2-5): EADIYQTPRYLVIGTGKKITLECSQTMGHDKMYWYQQDPGMELHLIHYSYGVNSTEKGDLSSESTVSRIRTEHFPLTLESARPSHTSQYLCASSRGMGGSSAETQYFGPGTRLLVL.

This clone was seen a few times. The V gene is TRBV10-1, the J gene TRBJ1-5, with a possible D match to TRBD1 (6 bases). CDR1 is WNHNN and CDR2 is SYGVQD in the germline V gene (reference sequence). The CDR3 totals 17 residues. The V end was cut by 2 bases, the J end by 1 base, with 15 bases between. This CDR3 is CASSEKGGQTSNQPQHF. In DNA, the CDR3 is TGCGCCAGCAGTGAGAAAGGTGGACAGACGAGCAATCAGCCCCAGCATTTT.

The chain employs TRBV4-1 and TRBJ2-1, with D hard to call. Trimming took off 0 bases at V and 12 bases at J, with 12 bases between the two ends. Germline assignment: CDR1 MGHRA and CDR2 YSYEKL. The CDR3 totals 13 residues. Here the CDR3 DNA reads TGCGCCAGCAGCCAAGAAGGGCTAGGTGGGCAGTTCTTC. This codes for CASSQEGLGGQFF.

This clone has a single count. V gene TRBV18 combines with J gene TRBJ2-3; no firm D call. Germline lookup yields CDR1 KGHSH and CDR2 LQKENI. The CDR3 has 15 amino acids. Between the trimmed V and J ends, which lost 7 bases and 1 base, there was a span of 15 bases. The CDR3 DNA follows: TGTGCCAGCTTCACCACTGTGCGAGGCACAGATACGCAGTATTTT. Protein product: CASFTTVRGTDTQYF.

This clone was counted only a few times. The chain has TRBV27 and TRBJ2-2; a weak D match, TRBD2 (6 bases). The V gene lost 3 bases and the J gene lost 4 bases, with 9 bases spanning the gap. The CDR3 is made up of 14 amino acids. Germline V gene data show CDR1 as MNHEY and CDR2 as SMNVEV (reference sequence). The CDR3 here is CASSFAGITGELFF. In DNA form, the CDR3 reads TGTGCCAGCAGTTTCGCGGGGATCACCGGGGAGCTGTTTTTT.

This clone was recorded a few times. V gene TRBV2 combines with J gene TRBJ1-5; D gene unclear. Deletions cut 4 bases from V and 7 bases from J, with 8 bases between. This CDR3 spans 12 amino acids. The germline V gene encodes CDR1 SNHLY and CDR2 FYNNEI. This CDR3 reads CASSGERQPQHF. In DNA form, the CDR3 reads TGTGCCAGCAGTGGGGAAAGGCAGCCCCAGCATTTT.

This chain links TRBV5-6 with TRBJ2-5; no reliable D call. Germline CDR1 is SGHDT and CDR2 is YYEEEE. CDR3 length: 13 amino acids. V lost 4 bases, J lost 3 bases, and 10 bases lay in between. The CDR3 DNA sequence: TGTGCCAGCAGCCAACGCCCTGAAGAGACCCAGTACTTC. Encoded protein: CASSQRPEETQYF.

To note about this clone: A much larger clone sits a single nucleotide away, making a read error possible. Other DNA sequences of this sample code for an identical CDR3. The J gene is TRBJ2-5, the V gene TRBV18; D remains unclear. Germline lookup yields CDR1 KGHSH and CDR2 LQKENI. The CDR3 consists of 14 residues. The ends were cut back, 4 bases at V and 5 bases at J, with 14 bases in the middle. CDR3 DNA sequence: TGTGCCAGCTCACGACAACTTTCAAGGGAGACCCAGTACTTC. Translated: CASSRQLSRETQYF.

The CDR3 loop reads CASSHDRSEYSNQPQHF. In nucleotides, the CDR3 is TGTGCCAGCAGCCATGATAGGTCCGAGTATAGCAATCAGCCCCAGCATTTT. The chain is built from TRBV5-8 and TRBJ1-5; no clear D gene. This CDR3 has 17 residues. V shed 4 bases and J shed 0 bases, with 17 bases lying between them. Per germline, CDR1 SGHTS and CDR2 YDEGEE.

V gene TRBV11-2 combines with J gene TRBJ2-3; unclear D gene. Germline V gene lookup returns CDR1 SGHAT and CDR2 FQNNGV. The V gene lost 6 bases and the J gene lost 4 bases, with 8 bases spanning the gap. The CDR3 sequence is 12 residues long. CDR3 sequence (DNA): TGTGCCAGCAGACCCAAGGCAGATACGCAGTATTTT. This encodes CASRPKADTQYF.

This clone was counted a few times. This chain joins TRBV18 and TRBJ1-3, with no clear D. CDR3 size: 14 residues. V lost 9 bases to trimming and J lost 0 bases, with 12 bases between them. Germline values: CDR1 KGHSH, CDR2 LQKENI. The CDR3 region has the DNA TGTGCCAGTCACGACGGAGCCTCTGGAAACACCATATATTTT. As protein: CASHDGASGNTIYF.

The chain links TRBV10-1 to TRBJ2-2; D assignment may be TRBD1 or TRBD2 (5 bases each). This CDR3 region has 16 residues. Germline values: CDR1 WNHNN, CDR2 SYGVQD (reference sequence). The V and J ends lost 0 bases and 4 bases respectively, with 12 bases between them. The CDR3 loop reads CASSESRGAVTGELFF. The DNA of the CDR3 is TGCGCCAGCAGTGAGTCGAGAGGGGCCGTCACCGGGGAGCTGTTTTTT.

V usage is TRBV18 and J usage is TRBJ2-7; tentatively, D is TRBD1 or TRBD2 (6 bases each). V lost 6 bases and J 5 bases, leaving 17 bases between the germline ends. CDR1 and CDR2 from the germline V gene are KGHSH and LQKENI. The length of the CDR3 is 14 residues. The CDR3 here is CASSPEGQANEQYF. In DNA form, the CDR3 reads TGTGCCAGCTCCCCGGAGGGACAAGCCAACGAGCAGTACTTC.

V usage is TRBV28 and J usage is TRBJ2-2; TRBD2 aligns across 14 bases. V gave up 6 bases and J gave up 5 bases; unmatched junction bases: 11. CDR3 size: 18 residues. Germline V lookup: CDR1 MDHEN, CDR2 SYDVKM. The CDR3 DNA follows: TGTGCCAGCAGAGGCCCGACTAGCGGGGGGGCCTCGACCGGGGAGCTGTTTTTT. Protein product: CASRGPTSGGASTGELFF. Together with reference TRBV28 and TRBJ2-2, the CDR3 gives the full variable domain: DVKVTQSSRYLVKRTGEKVFLECVQDMDHENMFWYRQDPGLGLRLIYFSYDVKMKEKGDIPEGYSVSREKKERFSLILESASTNQTSMYLCASRGPTSGGASTGELFFGEGSRLTVL.